What follows is one TCR beta chain and its context. Looked up from germline, CDR1 is KGHSH and CDR2 is LQKENI. The CDR3 length is 17 residues. V was pared by 2 bases and J by 6 bases, with 19 bases between. The sample is drawn from a study of shared clonotypes between healthy human individuals. Repertoires were generated with immunoSEQ multiplex PCR, while TCRdb's copy carries only in-frame clones and drops some. Among approximately 2,000,000 clones listed, 80% to 95% were seen once. This sequence was found in a man aged 18-30 years in good health. Some clones in this sample may be carry-over from other donors' samples. J is TRBJ2-2 and V is TRBV18; D may be TRBD1 (6 bases). The sequenced sample was naive CD4+ T cells from PBMCs. Described subset: CD45RA+ positively selected. DNA for the CDR3: TGTGCCAGCTCACCAAATTCCCAGGGGCTCGTTGCCGGGGAGCTGTTTTTT. This codes for CASSPNSQGLVAGELFF.